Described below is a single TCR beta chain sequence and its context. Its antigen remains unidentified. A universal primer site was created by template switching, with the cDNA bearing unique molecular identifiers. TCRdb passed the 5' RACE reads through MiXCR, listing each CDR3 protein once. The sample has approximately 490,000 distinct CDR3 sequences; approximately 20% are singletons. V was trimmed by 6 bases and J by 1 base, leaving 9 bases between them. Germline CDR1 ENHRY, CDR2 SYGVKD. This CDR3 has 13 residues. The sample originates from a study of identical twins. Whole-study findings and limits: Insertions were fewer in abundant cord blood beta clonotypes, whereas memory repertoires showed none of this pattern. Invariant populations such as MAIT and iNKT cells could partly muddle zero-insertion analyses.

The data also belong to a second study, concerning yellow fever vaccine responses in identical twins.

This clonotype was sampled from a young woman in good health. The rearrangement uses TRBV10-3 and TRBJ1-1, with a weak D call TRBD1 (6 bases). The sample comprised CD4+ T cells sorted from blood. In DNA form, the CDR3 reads TGTGCCATCAGGAGGACAGAGAACACTGAAGCTTTCTTT. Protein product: CAIRRTENTEAFF.